This TCR beta chain stems from a study of CXCR3-negative and CXCR3-positive naive CD8 T cells. Study conclusions and caveats: Naive cells used TRBV-TRBJ genes in much the same way whether CXCR3-negative or CXCR3-positive; memory cells did not.

Germline CDR1 reads SGHVS; CDR2 reads FNYEAQ. The CDR3 runs 11 residues. Concerning this clonotype itself: Its antigen is unidentified.

All TRB cDNA libraries came from 5' RACE performed with UMI labels. TCRdb re-called the 5' RACE reads and shows each CDR3 protein once, DNA omitted. The listing records about 40,000 distinct CDR3 sequences. The sequence came from a human donor in good health. Some clones in this sample may be carry-over from other donors' samples. The sequenced material came from memory CD8+ T cells from blood. The chain joins TRBV7-6 to TRBJ2-3. CDR3 sequence: CASSDTDTQYF.